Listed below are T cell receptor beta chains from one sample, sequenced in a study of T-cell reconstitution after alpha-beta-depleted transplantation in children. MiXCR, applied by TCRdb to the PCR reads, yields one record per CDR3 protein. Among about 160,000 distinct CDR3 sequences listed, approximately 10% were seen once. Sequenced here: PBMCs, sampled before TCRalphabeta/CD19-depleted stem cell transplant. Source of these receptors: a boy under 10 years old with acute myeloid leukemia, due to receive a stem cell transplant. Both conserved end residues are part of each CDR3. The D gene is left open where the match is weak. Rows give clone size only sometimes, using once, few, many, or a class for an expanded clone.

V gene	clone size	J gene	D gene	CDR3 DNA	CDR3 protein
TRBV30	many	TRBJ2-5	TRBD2	TGTGCCTGGAGTAATCTCCCGGGACTAGCGCAAGAGACCCAGTACTTC	CAWSNLPGLAQETQYF
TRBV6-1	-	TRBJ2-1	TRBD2	TGTGCCAGCAGGAACGGGGCGGGAGTTTACAATGAGCAGTTCTTC	CASRNGAGVYNEQFF
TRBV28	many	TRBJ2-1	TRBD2	TGTGCCAGCAGACGGAGCGGGAGTAATCCTGAGCAGTTCTTC	CASRRSGSNPEQFF
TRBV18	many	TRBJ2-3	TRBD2	TGTGCCAGCTCACCGAGCTTGGGACTAGCCTCCGCAAATACGCAGTATTTT	CASSPSLGLASANTQYF
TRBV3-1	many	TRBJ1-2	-	TGTGCCAGCAGCACCCGGACGTCTAACTATGGCTACACCTTC	CASSTRTSNYGYTF
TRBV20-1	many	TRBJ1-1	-	TGCAGTGCTAGAGATCCCACAGGGAGGAGCACTGAAGCTTTCTTT	CSARDPTGRSTEAFF
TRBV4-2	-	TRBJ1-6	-	TGTGCCAGCAGTTCATCTCGGATACAGACACGTTTTCTAAATTCACCCCTCCACTTT	CASSSSRIQTRFLNSPLHF
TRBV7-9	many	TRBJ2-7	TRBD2	TGTGCCAGCAGCGGAAAGGGACTAGCGGGAGTCGAGCAGTACTTC	CASSGKGLAGVEQYF
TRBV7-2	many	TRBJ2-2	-	TGTGCCAGCAGCCGGCTAGTGCACACCGGGGAGCTGTTTTTT	CASSRLVHTGELFF
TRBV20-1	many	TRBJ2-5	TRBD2	TGCAGTGCTAGAGTCGTTTTGGGACTAGCGGGAGCCTACGACGTGGAGACCCAGTACTTC	CSARVVLGLAGAYDVETQYF
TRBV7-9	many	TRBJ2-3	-	TGTGCCAGCAGCCTGGAGGCCGGGGCAGATACGCAGTATTTT	CASSLEAGADTQYF
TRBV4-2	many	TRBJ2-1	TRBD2	TGTGCCAGCACCCCTAGCGGGGGGGCCTACAATGAGCAGTTCTTC	CASTPSGGAYNEQFF
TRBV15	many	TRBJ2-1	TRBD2	TGTGCCACCAGCCCCGCTAGCGGCCCTTACAATGAGCAGTTCTTC	CATSPASGPYNEQFF
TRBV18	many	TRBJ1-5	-	TGTGCCAGCTCACCTATGGTAGTTGACAATCAGCCCCAGCATTTT	CASSPMVVDNQPQHF
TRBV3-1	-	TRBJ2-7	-	TGTGCCACCAGCCGTACATTGATTACCCCCTACGAGCAGTACTTC	CATSRTLITPYEQYF
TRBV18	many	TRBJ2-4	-	TGTGCCAGCTCACTCGCAGGGGGGACCCTAGCCAAAAACATTCAGTACTTC	CASSLAGGTLAKNIQYF
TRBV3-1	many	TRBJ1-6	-	TGTGCCAGCAGCCATACAGGGAATAATTCACCCCTCCACTTT	CASSHTGNNSPLHF
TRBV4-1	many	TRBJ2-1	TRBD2	TGCGCCAGCAGCCCACGAAGCGGGGGGAACAATGAGCAGTTCTTC	CASSPRSGGNNEQFF
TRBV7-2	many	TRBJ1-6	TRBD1	TGTGCCAGCAGCTTAACAGGGACAGGGGCCGGAGGGTCCCTCCACTTT	CASSLTGTGAGGSLHF
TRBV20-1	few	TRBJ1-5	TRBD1	TGCAGTGCTTTAATTGACAGGGGAAGTCAGCCCCAGCATTTT	CSALIDRGSQPQHF
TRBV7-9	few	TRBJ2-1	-	TGTGCCAGCAACGCGATCCCGGGGACTCCCCATGATGAGCAGTTCTTC	CASNAIPGTPHDEQFF
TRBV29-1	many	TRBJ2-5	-	TGCAGCGTCCTGTCTAGCGTAGAGACCCAGTACTTC	CSVLSSVETQYF
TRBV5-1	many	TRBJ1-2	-	TGCGCCAGCAGCTTGGAACAGGCGGTTTCCTATGGCTACACCTTC	CASSLEQAVSYGYTF
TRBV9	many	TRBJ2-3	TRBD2	TGTGCCAGCACAGCGGGGGGGTCGATGAATACGCAGTATTTT	CASTAGGSMNTQYF
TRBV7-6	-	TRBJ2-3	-	TGTGCCAGCAGCTTATTTCAGCTGGAACGAACAGATACGCAGTATTTT	CASSLFQLERTDTQYF
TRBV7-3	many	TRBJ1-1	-	TGTGCCAGCAGCTTAACTGGCAGAGACACTGAAGCTTTCTTT	CASSLTGRDTEAFF
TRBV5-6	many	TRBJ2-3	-	TGTGCCAGCAGCAACATAGCGGATAGCACAGATACGCAGTATTTT	CASSNIADSTDTQYF
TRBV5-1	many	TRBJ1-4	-	TGCGCCAGCAGCTTAGGGCCAGAGGGGAATGAAAAACTGTTTTTT	CASSLGPEGNEKLFF
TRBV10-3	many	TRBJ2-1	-	TGTGCCATCAGTGAGAACGGGGGGACATACAATGAGCAGTTCTTC	CAISENGGTYNEQFF
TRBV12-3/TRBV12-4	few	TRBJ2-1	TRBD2	TGTGCCAGCAGTTTGGGACTAAAGAATGAGCAGTTCTTC	CASSLGLKNEQFF
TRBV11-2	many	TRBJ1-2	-	TGTGCCAGCAGCCGACGGCCCGACGGAAATGGCTACACCTTC	CASSRRPDGNGYTF
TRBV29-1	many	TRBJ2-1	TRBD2	TGCAGCGTGCTCGGACTAGCGGAGAGCTCCTACAATGAGCAGTTCTTC	CSVLGLAESSYNEQFF
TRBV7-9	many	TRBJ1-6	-	TGTGCCAGCAGCTTAGCGGCCGGGTTGGAGTCACCCCTCCACTTT	CASSLAAGLESPLHF
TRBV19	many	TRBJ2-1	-	TGTGCCAGTAGTAGGGGGACATACAATGAGCAGTTCTTC	CASSRGTYNEQFF
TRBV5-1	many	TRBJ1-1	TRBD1	TGCGCCAGCAGCCTAGGACAGGGGGTTCGCTCTGAAGCTTTCTTT	CASSLGQGVRSEAFF
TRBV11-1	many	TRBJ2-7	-	TGTGCCAGCAGCTTAGAACGGCTAGCCGTCTACGAGCAGTACTTC	CASSLERLAVYEQYF
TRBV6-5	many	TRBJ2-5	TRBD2	TGTCCCAGCAGTTACTCGATGGTTTCGCGGGAGGGGGTGACCCAGTACTTC	CPSSYSMVSREGVTQYF
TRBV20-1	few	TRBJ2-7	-	TGCAGTGCTGGGGCAGGGCCCTACGAGCAGTACTTC	CSAGAGPYEQYF
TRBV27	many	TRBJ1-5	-	TGTGCCAGCAGTTTAGACCGCAATCAGCCCCAGCATTTT	CASSLDRNQPQHF
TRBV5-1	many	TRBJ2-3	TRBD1	TGCGCCAGCAGCCCAGGGACAGGGAGGGCAGATACGCAGTATTTT	CASSPGTGRADTQYF
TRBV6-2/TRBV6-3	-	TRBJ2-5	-	TGTGCCAGCACGAGGATTAATACGGGAGTCACTCAAGAGACCCAGTACTTC	CASTRINTGVTQETQYF
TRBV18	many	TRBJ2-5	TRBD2	TGTGCCAGCTCACCACCTAGCGGGCAAGAGACCCAGTACTTC	CASSPPSGQETQYF
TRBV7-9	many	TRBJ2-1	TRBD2	TGTGCCAGCAGTGGTCCGCCGGGGGGGTTCCACAATGAGCAGTTCTTC	CASSGPPGGFHNEQFF
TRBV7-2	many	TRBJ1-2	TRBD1	TGTGCCAGCAGCTTAGAGGGGAGACAGGGCTATGGCTACACCTTC	CASSLEGRQGYGYTF
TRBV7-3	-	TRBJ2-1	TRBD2	TGTGCCAGCAGCCATGTGGGGGGGGAGCAGTTCTTC	CASSHVGGEQFF
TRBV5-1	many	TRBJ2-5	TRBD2	TGCGCCAGCAGCTACCGCGGGACTAGCGGGAGTTGGCAAGAGACCCAGTACTTC	CASSYRGTSGSWQETQYF